This T cell receptor (beta chain) was captured in a study of T cells in Graves' hyperthyroidism and ophthalmopathy. Study information: Blood was drawn when the patient was first diagnosed and still untreated.

Germline assignment: CDR1 SGHNT and CDR2 YYREEE (reference sequence). V lost 5 bases and J lost 4, with 21 bases in between. CDR3 length equals 16 residues. Diagnoses were made from clinical symptoms, serum measures (thyroxine and TRAb), thyroid ultrasound and orbital computed tomography. RNA transcripts yielded amplified TCR beta CDR3 regions. Initially, a first-round RT-PCR of the TCR CDR3 employed the HTBI primer set. TCRdb re-derived calls from the multiplex PCR reads in MiXCR, one entry per CDR3 protein. The sample contains roughly 650,000 distinct CDR3 sequences, about a sixth of which appear only once.

Source material: blood. The TCR was taken from a woman aged 40 to 55 with Graves' ophthalmopathy. The J gene is TRBJ1-2, the V gene TRBV5-4; tentative D call: TRBD1 (6 bases). The CDR3, as DNA: TGTGCCAGCAGTCATTCCCGGGACACCGTTCCCTATGGCTACACCTTC. Encoded protein: CASSHSRDTVPYGYTF. Based on the CDR3 plus reference TRBV5-4 and TRBJ1-2, the full variable domain is ETGVTQSPTHLIKTRGQQVTLRCSSQSGHNTVSWYQQALGQGPQFIFQYYREEENGRGNFPPRFSGLQFPNYSSELNVNALELDDSALYLCASSHSRDTVPYGYTFGSGTRLTVV.